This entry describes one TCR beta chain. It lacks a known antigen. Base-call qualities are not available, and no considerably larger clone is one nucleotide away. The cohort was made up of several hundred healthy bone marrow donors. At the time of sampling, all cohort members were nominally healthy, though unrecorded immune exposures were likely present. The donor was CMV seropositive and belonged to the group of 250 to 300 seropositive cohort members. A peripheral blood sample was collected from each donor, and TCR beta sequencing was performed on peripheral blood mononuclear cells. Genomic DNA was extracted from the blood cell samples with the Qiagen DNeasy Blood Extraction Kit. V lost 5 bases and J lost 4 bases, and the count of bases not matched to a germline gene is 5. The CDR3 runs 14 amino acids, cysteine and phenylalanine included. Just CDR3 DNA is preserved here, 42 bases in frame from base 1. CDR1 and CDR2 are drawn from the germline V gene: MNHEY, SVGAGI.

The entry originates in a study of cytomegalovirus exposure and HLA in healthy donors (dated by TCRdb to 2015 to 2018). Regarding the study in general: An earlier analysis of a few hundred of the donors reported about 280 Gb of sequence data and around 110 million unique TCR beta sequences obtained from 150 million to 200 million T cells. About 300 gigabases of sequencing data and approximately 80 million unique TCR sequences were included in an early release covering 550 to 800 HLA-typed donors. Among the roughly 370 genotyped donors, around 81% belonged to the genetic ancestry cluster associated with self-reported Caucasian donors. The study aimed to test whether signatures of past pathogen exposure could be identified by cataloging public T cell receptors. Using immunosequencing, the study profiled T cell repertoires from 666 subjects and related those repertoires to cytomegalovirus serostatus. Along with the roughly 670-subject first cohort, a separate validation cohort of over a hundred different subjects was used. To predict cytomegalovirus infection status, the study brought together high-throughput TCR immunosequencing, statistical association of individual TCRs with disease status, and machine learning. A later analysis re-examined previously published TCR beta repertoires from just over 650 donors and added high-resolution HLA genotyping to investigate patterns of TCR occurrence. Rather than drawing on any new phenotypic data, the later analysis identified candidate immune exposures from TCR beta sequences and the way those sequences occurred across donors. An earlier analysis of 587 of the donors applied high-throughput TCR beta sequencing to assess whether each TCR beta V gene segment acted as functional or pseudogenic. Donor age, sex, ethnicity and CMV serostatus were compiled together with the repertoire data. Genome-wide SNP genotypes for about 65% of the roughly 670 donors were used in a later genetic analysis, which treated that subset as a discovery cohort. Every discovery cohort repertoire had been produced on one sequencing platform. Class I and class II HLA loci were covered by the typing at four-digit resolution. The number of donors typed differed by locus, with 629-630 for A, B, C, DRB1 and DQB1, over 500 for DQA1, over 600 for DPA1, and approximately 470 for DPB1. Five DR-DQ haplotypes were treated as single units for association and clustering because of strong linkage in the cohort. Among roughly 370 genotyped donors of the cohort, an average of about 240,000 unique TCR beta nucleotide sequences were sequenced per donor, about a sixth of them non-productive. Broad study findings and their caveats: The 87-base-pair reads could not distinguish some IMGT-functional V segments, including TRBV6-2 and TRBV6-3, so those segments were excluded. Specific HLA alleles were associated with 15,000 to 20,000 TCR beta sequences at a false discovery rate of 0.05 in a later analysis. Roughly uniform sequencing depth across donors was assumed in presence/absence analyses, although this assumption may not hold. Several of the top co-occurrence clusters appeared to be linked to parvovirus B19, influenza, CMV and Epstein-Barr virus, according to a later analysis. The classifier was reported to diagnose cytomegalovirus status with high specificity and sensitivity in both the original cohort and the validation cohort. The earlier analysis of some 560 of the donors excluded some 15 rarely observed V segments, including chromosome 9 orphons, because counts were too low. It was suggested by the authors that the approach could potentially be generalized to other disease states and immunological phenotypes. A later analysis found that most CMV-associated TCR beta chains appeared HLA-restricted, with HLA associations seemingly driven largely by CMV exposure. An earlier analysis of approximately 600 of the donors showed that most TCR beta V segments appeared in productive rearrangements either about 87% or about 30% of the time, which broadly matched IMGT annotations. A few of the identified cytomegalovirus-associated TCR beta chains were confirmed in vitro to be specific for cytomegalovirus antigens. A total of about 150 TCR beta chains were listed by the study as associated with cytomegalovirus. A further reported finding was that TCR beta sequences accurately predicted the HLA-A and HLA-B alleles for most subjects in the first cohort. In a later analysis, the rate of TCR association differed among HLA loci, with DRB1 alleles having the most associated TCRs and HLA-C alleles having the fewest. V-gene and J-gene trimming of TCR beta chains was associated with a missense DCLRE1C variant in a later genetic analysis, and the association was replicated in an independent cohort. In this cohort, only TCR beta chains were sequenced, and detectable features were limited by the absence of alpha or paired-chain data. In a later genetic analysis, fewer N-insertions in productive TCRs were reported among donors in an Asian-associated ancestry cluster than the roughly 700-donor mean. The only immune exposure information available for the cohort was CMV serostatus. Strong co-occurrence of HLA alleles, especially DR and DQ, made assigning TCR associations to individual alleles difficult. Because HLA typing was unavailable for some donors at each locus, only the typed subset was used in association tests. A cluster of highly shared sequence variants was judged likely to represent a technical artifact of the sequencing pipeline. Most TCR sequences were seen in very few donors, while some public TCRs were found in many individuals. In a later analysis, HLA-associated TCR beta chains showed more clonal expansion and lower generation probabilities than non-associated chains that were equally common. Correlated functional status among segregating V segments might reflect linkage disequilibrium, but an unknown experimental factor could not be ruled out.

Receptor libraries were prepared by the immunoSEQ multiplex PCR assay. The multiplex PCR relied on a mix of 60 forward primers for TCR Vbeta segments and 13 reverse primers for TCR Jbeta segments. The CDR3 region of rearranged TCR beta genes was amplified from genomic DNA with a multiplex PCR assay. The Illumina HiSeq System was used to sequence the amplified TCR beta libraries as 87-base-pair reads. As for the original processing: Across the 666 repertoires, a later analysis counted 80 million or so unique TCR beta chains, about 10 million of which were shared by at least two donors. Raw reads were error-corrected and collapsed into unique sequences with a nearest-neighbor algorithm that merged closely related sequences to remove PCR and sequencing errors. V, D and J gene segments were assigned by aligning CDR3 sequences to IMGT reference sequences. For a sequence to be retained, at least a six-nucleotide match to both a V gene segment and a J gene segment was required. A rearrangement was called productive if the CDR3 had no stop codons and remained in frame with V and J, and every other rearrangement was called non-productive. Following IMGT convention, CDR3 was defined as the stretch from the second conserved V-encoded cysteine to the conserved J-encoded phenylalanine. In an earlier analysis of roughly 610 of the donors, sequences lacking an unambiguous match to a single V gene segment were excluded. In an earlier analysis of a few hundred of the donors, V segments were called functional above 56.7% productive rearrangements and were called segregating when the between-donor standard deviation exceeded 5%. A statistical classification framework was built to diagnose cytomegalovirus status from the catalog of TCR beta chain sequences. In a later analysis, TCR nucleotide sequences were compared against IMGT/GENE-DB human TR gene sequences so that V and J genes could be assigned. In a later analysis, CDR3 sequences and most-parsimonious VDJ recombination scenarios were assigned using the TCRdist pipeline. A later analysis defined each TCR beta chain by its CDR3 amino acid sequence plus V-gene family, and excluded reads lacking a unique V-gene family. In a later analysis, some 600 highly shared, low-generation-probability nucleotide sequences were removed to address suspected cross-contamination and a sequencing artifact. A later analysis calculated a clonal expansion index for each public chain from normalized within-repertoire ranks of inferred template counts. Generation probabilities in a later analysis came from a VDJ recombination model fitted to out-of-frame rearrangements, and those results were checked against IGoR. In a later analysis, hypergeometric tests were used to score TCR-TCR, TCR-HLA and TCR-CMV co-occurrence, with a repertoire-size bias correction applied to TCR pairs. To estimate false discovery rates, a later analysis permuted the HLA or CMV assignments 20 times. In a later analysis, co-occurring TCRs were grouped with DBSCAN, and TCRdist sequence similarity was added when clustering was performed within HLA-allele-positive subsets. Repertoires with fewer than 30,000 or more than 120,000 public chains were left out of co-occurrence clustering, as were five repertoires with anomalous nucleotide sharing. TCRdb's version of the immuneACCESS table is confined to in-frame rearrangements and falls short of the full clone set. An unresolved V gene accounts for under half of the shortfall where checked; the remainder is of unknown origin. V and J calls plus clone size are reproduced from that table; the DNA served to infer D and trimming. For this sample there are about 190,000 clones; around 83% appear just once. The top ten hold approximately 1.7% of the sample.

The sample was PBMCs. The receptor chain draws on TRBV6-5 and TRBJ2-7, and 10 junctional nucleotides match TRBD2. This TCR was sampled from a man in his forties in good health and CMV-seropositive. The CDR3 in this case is CASSPTSGIYEQYF. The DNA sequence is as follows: TGTGCCAGCAGTCCTACTAGCGGGATTTACGAGCAGTACTTC.